This T cell receptor (beta chain) was retrieved from a study of shared clonotypes between healthy human individuals. This clone came up once. CD45RO-negative CD8 cells positively selected for CCR7 made up the naive population, which excluded terminally differentiated effector memory CD45RA+ cells. It was across several immunoSEQ plates that each subset's genomic DNA was evenly split. Assay used: immunoSEQ multiplex PCR; TCRdb lists only in-frame clones, some missing. The data show roughly 2,000,000 clones, with 80% to 95% seen just once and about 1.6% held by the top ten. The TCR sequence derives from a young man in good health. Some clones in this sample may be carry-over from other donors' samples. The sample consisted of naive CD8+ T cells from PBMCs.

The CDR3, as DNA: TGTGCCAGCAGCGTAGGTCGCGGGAGGGCCGGAGATACGCAGTATTTT. This gives the protein CASSVGRGRAGDTQYF. The rearrangement links TRBV9 to TRBJ2-3, with TRBD2 matching over 9 bases. Germline V lookup: CDR1 SGDLS, CDR2 YYNGEE. The V gene end was trimmed by 0 bases and the J gene end by 5 bases; junction bases not matched to a gene: 7. The CDR3 is 16 amino acids.